This T cell receptor beta chain appears in the sequencing data of a study of CD8 T cells in ankylosing spondylitis. The CDR3 is made up of 15 amino acids. The germline V and J ends were trimmed by 4 bases and 1 base, with 12 bases remaining between them. Germline CDR1 SGHRS, CDR2 YFSETQ. Quantitative 5'-RACE with molecular barcodes produced the TCR beta libraries. MiXCR, applied by TCRdb to the 5' RACE reads, yields one record per CDR3 protein. The repertoire has under 130,000 distinct CDR3 sequences, less than 25% of them found once; the top ten carry approximately 13%. This receptor was identified in a male donor with ankylosing spondylitis. V gene TRBV5-1 combines with J gene TRBJ2-1, with TRBD2 as a possible D gene (5 bases). The sample consisted of synovial fluid, either unsorted or a sorted T cell fraction (not recorded which). DNA of the CDR3: TGCGCCAGCAGCGCTAGTCCGGGGTCCTACAATGAGCAGTTCTTC. It codes for CASSASPGSYNEQFF.